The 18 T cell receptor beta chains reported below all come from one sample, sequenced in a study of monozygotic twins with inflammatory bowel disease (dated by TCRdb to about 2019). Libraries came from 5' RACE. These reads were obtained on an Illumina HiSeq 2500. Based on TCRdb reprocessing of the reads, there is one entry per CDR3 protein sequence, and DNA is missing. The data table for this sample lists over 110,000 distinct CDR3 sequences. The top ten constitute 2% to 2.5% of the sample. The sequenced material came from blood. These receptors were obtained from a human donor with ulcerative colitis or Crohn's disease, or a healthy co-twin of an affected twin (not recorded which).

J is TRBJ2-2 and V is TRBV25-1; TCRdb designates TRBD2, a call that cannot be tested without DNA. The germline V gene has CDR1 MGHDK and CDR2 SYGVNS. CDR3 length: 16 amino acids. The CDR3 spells CASSEFGRPNTGELFF.

CDR3 region: CASSPPRGQGVERFF. The rearrangement links TRBV18 to TRBJ2-1; TCRdb indicates TRBD1, and absent DNA this call remains unverified. The CDR3 consists of 15 residues. Germline CDR1 KGHSH, CDR2 LQKENI.

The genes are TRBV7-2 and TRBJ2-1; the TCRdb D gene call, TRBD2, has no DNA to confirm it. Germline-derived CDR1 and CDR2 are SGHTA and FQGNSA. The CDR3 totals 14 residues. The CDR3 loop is CASSGTRVINEQFF. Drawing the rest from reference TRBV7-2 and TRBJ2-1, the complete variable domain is GAGVSQSPSNKVTEKGKDVELRCDPISGHTALYWYRQSLGQGLEFLIYFQGNSAPDKSGLPSDRFSAERTGGSVSTLTIQRTQQEDSAVYLCASSGTRVINEQFFGPGTRLTVL.

CDR3 residues: CASSTGGGQLEAFF. The chain links TRBV5-1 to TRBJ1-1; without DNA, the TCRdb call of TRBD1 cannot be checked. Germline loops: CDR1 SGHRS, CDR2 YFSETQ. This CDR3 region has 14 residues.

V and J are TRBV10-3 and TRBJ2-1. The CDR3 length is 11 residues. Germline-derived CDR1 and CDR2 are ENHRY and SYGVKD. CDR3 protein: CAIRQGNEQFF.

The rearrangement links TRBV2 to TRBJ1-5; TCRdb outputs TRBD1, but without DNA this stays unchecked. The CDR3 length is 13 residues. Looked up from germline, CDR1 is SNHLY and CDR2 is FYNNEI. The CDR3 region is CASATGAGQPQHF.

The CDR3 protein is CASSEAGGANYGYTF. The V and J genes are TRBV2 and TRBJ1-2; absent DNA, TCRdb's TRBD1 call cannot be checked. The germline V gene encodes CDR1 SNHLY and CDR2 FYNNEI. The length of the CDR3 is 15 residues.

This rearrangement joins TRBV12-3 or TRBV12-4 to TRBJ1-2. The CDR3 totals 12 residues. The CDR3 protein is CASSLMIYGYTF.

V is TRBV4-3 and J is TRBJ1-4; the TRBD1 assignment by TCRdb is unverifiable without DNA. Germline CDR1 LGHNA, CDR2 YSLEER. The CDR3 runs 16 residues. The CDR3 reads CASSQDGTGLNEKLFF.

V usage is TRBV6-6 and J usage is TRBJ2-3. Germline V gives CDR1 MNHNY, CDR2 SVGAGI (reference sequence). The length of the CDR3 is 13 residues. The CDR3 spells CASSYGRTDTQYF.

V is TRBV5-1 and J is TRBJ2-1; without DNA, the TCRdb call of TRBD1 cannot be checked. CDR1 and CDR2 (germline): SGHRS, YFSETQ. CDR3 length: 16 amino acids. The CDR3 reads CASSARPGQANNEQFF.

This CDR3 reads CASSSSQLAGGGSYNEQFF. The rearrangement uses TRBV7-2 and TRBJ2-1; the D call from TCRdb, TRBD2, cannot be confirmed without DNA. CDR3 length: 19 residues. CDR1 is SGHTA, CDR2 FQGNSA, per germline.

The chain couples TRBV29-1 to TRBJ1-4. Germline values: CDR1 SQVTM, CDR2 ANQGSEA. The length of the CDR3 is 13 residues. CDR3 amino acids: CSVEGANNEKLFF. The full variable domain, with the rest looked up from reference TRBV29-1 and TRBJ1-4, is SAVISQKPSRDICQRGTSLTIQCQVDSQVTMMFWYRQQPGQSLTLIATANQGSEATYESGFVIDKFPISRPNLTFSTLTVSNMSPEDSSIYLCSVEGANNEKLFFGSGTQLSVL.

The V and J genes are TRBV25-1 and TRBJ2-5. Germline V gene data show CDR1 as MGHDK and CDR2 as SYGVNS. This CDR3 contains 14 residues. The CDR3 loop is CASSDARQEETQYF.

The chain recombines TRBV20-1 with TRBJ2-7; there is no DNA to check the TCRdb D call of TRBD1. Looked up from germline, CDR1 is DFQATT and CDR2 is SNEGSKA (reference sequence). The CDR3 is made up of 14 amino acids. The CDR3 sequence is CSAYRDRGDYEQYF.

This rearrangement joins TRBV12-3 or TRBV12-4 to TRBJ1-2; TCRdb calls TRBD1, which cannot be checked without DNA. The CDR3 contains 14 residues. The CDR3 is CASSSPGEYYGYTF.

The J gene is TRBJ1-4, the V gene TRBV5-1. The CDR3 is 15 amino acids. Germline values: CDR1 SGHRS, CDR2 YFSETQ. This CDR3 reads CASSLGGLGGEKLFF.

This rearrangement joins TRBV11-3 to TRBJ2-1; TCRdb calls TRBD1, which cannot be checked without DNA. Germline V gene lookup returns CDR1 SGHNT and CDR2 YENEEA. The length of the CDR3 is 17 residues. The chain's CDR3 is CASSQRGIGPLWGEQFF.